The entry below gives a single T cell receptor beta chain sequence along with its context. In the authors' workflow: Amplifying reference gene primers gave estimates of nucleated cell counts. Generated by immunoSEQ multiplex PCR, the TCRdb table keeps only in-frame clones and is missing some. V and J calls and clone size are given by that table; D and trimming were obtained from the DNA. The data show over 130,000 clones, less than 80% seen once. This sample stems from a study of blood T cell repertoires in COVID-19. On the study more broadly: Whether acute or convalescent, the COVID-19 samples came from the United States, Italy and Spain. Sources were T cells, B-cell-depleted T cells, or PBMCs; the material itself was cDNA or gDNA.

Material for sequencing was peripheral blood. The receptor was isolated from a woman aged 80 or older with active or convalescent COVID-19.

The DNA for the CDR3 is TGTGCCTGGGGCCGGATGCACAATGAGCAGTTCTTC. Protein: CAWGRMHNEQFF. The chain couples TRBV28 to TRBJ2-1; perhaps TRBD1 as D (5 bases). Germline CDR1 reads MDHEN; CDR2 reads SYDVKM. V lost 11 bases to trimming and J lost 5 bases, with 13 bases between them. The CDR3 is 12 amino acids.